This is a list of T cell receptor beta chains from one sample in a study of cytomegalovirus exposure and HLA in healthy donors. Sequencing used immunoSEQ multiplex PCR; TCRdb keeps in-frame clones, though not all of them. The sample contains about 80,000 clones, 62% of which appear only once. Sequencing used PBMCs. The receptors stem from a male donor in good health and CMV-seropositive. Both conserved end residues are part of each CDR3.

v_call cdr3_aa
TRBV5-8 CASSSTGGRNQPQHF
TRBV2 CAKRLAGASRYEQYF
TRBV2 CASRETSGGLSNTGELFF
TRBV28 CASEGANTIYF
TRBV13 CASSPTPGLSTDTQYF
TRBV28 CASSFSSGSDNTGELFF
TRBV7-9 CASIRSLAGVGEQFF
TRBV7-2 CASSPRGTGRAQYF
TRBV10-3 CAISDEGQATYEQYF
TRBV30 CAWVNRGQYEQYF
TRBV30 CAWSHRIGGGYTF
TRBV5-1 CASSSGQGLTGELFF
TRBV6-5 CASSYLETQYF
TRBV19 CASRRAGTGGRNEQFF
TRBV6-1 CASTRGERGYEQYF
TRBV4-1 CASSQQRGGAGSYNEQFF
TRBV9 CASSAAGTTDTQYF
TRBV25-1 CASSESVWEEQFF
TRBV12-5 CASGLGQGYGYTF
TRBV6-5 CASGRNQPQHF
TRBV6-5 CASSKSGLAYNEQFF
TRBV28 CASSRTGNTEAFF
TRBV6-4 CASSVLRGEKLFF
TRBV6-5 CASSPDRSQPQHF
TRBV27 CASSPQGLVSYEQYF
TRBV30 CAWKFRGGYTF
TRBV19 CASSSDRTYEQYF
TRBV5-8 CASRRGQPQHF
TRBV27 CASSPRLLDSGANVLTF
TRBV6-6 CASSYSLGHSNQPQHF
TRBV14 CASSHMTSGRGKTQYF
TRBV20-1 CGGRIGDTQYF
TRBV7-2 CASSLTPSSYNEQFF
TRBV28 CASSLGHLNEKLFF
TRBV19 CASSFLGSYEQYF
TRBV5-4 CASNAGSGANVLTF